These 18 T cell receptor beta chains share one sample of origin, sequenced in a study of cytomegalovirus exposure and HLA in healthy donors. This PCR relied on a set of 60 Vbeta primers and 13 Jbeta primers. TCRdb's table, derived via immunoSEQ multiplex PCR, lists solely in-frame clones and lacks some. The repertoire includes tens of thousands of clones, roughly two thirds of them detected once, and 5% to 6.5% sits in the top ten. Source material: PBMCs. The receptors stem from a woman between 25 and 40 years old in good health and CMV-seronegative.

This chain connects TRBV5-5 to TRBJ1-2; weak D call: TRBD1 (6 bases). Looked up from germline, CDR1 is SGHKS and CDR2 is YYEKEE (reference sequence). V was clipped by 4 bases and J by 5 bases, with 15 bases between them. This CDR3 is 14 amino acids long. CDR3 in DNA: TGTGCCAGCAGCGGGGAACAGGGACGGTATGGCTACACCTTC. Amino acids: CASSGEQGRYGYTF.

This clone was seen more than once but under ten times. V is TRBV13 and J is TRBJ1-1, with TRBD1 as a possible D gene (5 bases). The CDR3 is 13 amino acids. CDR1 and CDR2 (germline): PRHDT, FYEKMQ (reference sequence). Trimming pared 2 bases from V and 5 bases from J, leaving 9 bases between. For the CDR3, the DNA is TGTGCCAGCAGCTTATGGGGGGTTACTGAAGCTTTCTTT. It is translated as CASSLWGVTEAFF. Combining the CDR3 with reference TRBV13 and TRBJ1-1 gives the whole variable domain AAGVIQSPRHLIKEKRETATLKCYPIPRHDTVYWYQQGPGQDPQFLISFYEKMQSDKGSIPDRFSAQQFSDYHSELNMSSLELGDSALYFCASSLWGVTEAFFGQGTRLTVV.

The chain links TRBV7-2 to TRBJ1-5, with 9 positions matching TRBD1. Germline assignment: CDR1 SGHTA and CDR2 FQGNSA. The CDR3 contains 16 residues. Unmatched junction bases numbered 13, after V lost 4 bases and J lost 9 bases. CDR3 residues: CASSSPRQGGVGPQHF. The CDR3 DNA reads as TGTGCCAGCAGCTCCCCGCGACAGGGGGGGGTGGGGCCCCAGCATTTT.

This clone was seen more than once but under ten times. V usage is TRBV5-4 and J usage is TRBJ2-2; 7 bases fit TRBD1. V was clipped by 7 bases and J by 4 bases; unmatched bases: 4. CDR1 SGHNT and CDR2 YYREEE come from the germline V gene (reference sequence). CDR3 length: 13 amino acids. DNA for the CDR3: TGTGCCAGCGCCCGGACAGGCACCGGGGAGCTGTTTTTT. Translation: CASARTGTGELFF.

The rearrangement joins TRBV5-1 to TRBJ2-5; 7 nucleotides align to TRBD2. The CDR3 contains 15 residues. Germline lookup yields CDR1 SGHRS and CDR2 YFSETQ. Trimming at V came to 5 bases and at J to 4 bases, leaving 11 bases not matched to a gene. The CDR3 is CASRTTRGEGETQYF. In DNA, the CDR3 is TGCGCCAGCAGAACGACTAGAGGGGAGGGAGAGACCCAGTACTTC.

The J gene is TRBJ1-1, the V gene TRBV11-2; 8 positions match TRBD1. Germline V gene data show CDR1 as SGHAT and CDR2 as FQNNGV. The CDR3 length is 13 residues. J was trimmed by 9 bases and V by 1 base; bases with no gene match: 4. In DNA form, the CDR3 reads TGTGCCAGCAGCTTAGTACAGGGGGTAAAAGCTTTCTTT. This encodes CASSLVQGVKAFF.

The chain couples TRBV30 to TRBJ1-4, with D maybe TRBD1 (5 bases). Germline V gene sequence: CDR1 GTSNPN, CDR2 SVGIG (reference sequence). V lost 3 bases, J lost 4 bases, and 9 bases lay in between. This CDR3 has 13 residues. CDR3 protein: CAWRTESNEKLFF. The CDR3 nucleotides are TGTGCCTGGAGGACAGAGAGTAATGAAAAACTGTTTTTT.

The genes are TRBV19 and TRBJ2-7, with a possible D match to TRBD1 (6 bases). Trimming shortened V by 6 bases and J by 7 bases, and 13 bases separated the two germline ends. CDR3 length equals 12 residues. The V gene's germline CDR1 is LNHDA and CDR2 SQIVND (reference sequence). Here the CDR3 reads CASSAQGLEQYF. The DNA of the CDR3 is TGTGCCAGTAGCGCTCAGGGGCTAGAGCAGTACTTC.

The rearrangement joins TRBV21-1 to TRBJ2-7; no DNA check was done on the table's D call, TRBD2. TRBV21-1 is designated a pseudogene. CDR3 length: 17 residues. The DNA of the CDR3 is TGTGCCAGCAGCGCCACCCAGACTGGACTCGACTACTACGAGCAGTACTTC. Its protein is CASSATQTGLDYYEQYF.

The V and J genes are TRBV2 and TRBJ1-1, with TRBD1 identical over 7 bases. V was clipped by 9 bases and J by 1 base; unmatched bases: 5. The CDR3 totals 13 residues. The germline CDR1 and CDR2 sequences are SNHLY and FYNNEI. The CDR3 DNA follows: TGTGCCAGTGCGGGACAGCCGAACACTGAAGCTTTCTTT. Translated: CASAGQPNTEAFF. The full variable domain, completed using reference TRBV2 and TRBJ1-1, is EPEVTQTPSHQVTQMGQEVILRCVPISNHLYFYWYRQILGQKVEFLVSFYNNEISEKSEIFDDQFSVERPDGSNFTLKIRSTKLEDSAMYFCASAGQPNTEAFFGQGTRLTVV.

The chain combines TRBV27 with TRBJ1-2; 8 bases match TRBD1. V was clipped by 4 bases and J by 6 bases; unmatched bases: 4. Germline lookup yields CDR1 MNHEY and CDR2 SMNVEV (reference sequence). This CDR3 region has 13 residues. This CDR3 reads CASSWDRLNGYTF. The CDR3 nucleotides are TGTGCCAGCAGTTGGGACAGGCTGAATGGCTACACCTTC.

The chain recombines TRBV6-1 with TRBJ2-3; possible D gene TRBD1, 5 bases. V was clipped by 5 bases and J by 2 bases, with 11 bases between them. In germline, CDR1 is MNHNS, CDR2 SASEGT. The CDR3 contains 14 residues. CDR3 region: CASSQGKPTDTQYF. The CDR3 DNA is TGTGCCAGCAGTCAGGGAAAACCCACAGATACGCAGTATTTT.

The chain recombines TRBV4-1 with TRBJ2-1, with D perhaps matching TRBD2 (6 bases). Germline V gene data show CDR1 as MGHRA and CDR2 as YSYEKL. The CDR3 is 16 amino acids. With 0 bases removed from V and 2 bases from J, the gap between germline ends came to 11 bases. CDR3 nucleotide sequence: TGCGCCAGCAGCCAAGACTCGGGGGTGCCCTACAATGAGCAGTTCTTC. It is translated as CASSQDSGVPYNEQFF.

The chain couples TRBV28 to TRBJ1-1; 11 bases are shared with TRBD1. V shed 5 bases and J 1 base; nucleotides not matched to a gene: 6. The CDR3 length is 16 residues. The germline CDR1 and CDR2 sequences are MDHEN and SYDVKM. The CDR3 DNA sequence: TGTGCCAGCAGTCCCGGGACAGGGGGACCGAACACTGAAGCTTTCTTT. Protein product: CASSPGTGGPNTEAFF.

The gene calls are TRBV4-2 and TRBJ2-7; 10 bases align to TRBD1. CDR1 and CDR2 (germline): LGHNA, YNFKEQ. The CDR3 consists of 15 residues. J lost 4 bases, V lost 4 bases, and 7 bases had no gene match. The CDR3 region is CASSRATGGMYEQYF. CDR3 bases: TGTGCCAGCAGCCGGGCGACAGGGGGCATGTACGAGCAGTACTTC.

The genes are TRBV9 and TRBJ2-5, with 7 bases aligning to TRBD2. Germline assignment: CDR1 SGDLS and CDR2 YYNGEE. V gave up 4 bases and J gave up 2 bases; unmatched junction bases: 8. This CDR3 region has 15 residues. This CDR3 is CASSTGGLLQETQYF. CDR3 DNA: TGTGCCAGCAGCACCGGGGGACTACTACAAGAGACCCAGTACTTC.

The chain carries TRBV18 and TRBJ2-7; TRBD2 agrees at 8 bases. V gave up 2 bases and J gave up 6 bases; unmatched junction bases: 0. The germline gives CDR1 KGHSH, CDR2 LQKENI. This CDR3 spans 12 amino acids. CDR3 sequence: CASSPAGGEQYF. The CDR3 DNA reads TGTGCCAGCTCACCAGCGGGGGGCGAGCAGTACTTC.

This chain links TRBV19 with TRBJ2-3, with D possibly being TRBD1 (7 bases). Germline CDR1 LNHDA, CDR2 SQIVND (reference sequence). The V gene lost 7 bases and the J gene lost 4 bases, with 15 bases spanning the gap. The CDR3 has 14 residues. CDR3 DNA sequence: TGTGCCAGTAACGCAGGGGGGTCGGCAGATACGCAGTATTTT. Translating it yields CASNAGGSADTQYF. The full variable domain, its missing parts supplied by reference TRBV19 and TRBJ2-3, is DGGITQSPKYLFRKEGQNVTLSCEQNLNHDAMYWYRQDPGQGLRLIYYSQIVNDFQKGDIAEGYSVSREKKESFPLTVTSAQKNPTAFYLCASNAGGSADTQYFGPGTRLTVL.